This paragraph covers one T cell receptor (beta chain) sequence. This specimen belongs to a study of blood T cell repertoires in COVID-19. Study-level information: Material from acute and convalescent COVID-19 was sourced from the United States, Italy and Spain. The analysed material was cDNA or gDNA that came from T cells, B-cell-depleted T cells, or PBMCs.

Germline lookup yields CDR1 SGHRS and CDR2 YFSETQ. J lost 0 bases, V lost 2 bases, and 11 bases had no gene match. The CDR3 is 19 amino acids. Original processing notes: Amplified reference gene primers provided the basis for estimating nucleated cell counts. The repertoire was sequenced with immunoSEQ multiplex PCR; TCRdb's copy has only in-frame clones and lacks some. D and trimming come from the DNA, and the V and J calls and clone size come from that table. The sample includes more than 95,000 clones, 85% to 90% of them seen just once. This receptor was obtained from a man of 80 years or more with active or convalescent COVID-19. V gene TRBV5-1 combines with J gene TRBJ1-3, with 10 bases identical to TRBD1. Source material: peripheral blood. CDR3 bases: TGCGCCAGCAGCTTACCCGGGACAGGGGCAGTAAACTCTGGAAACACCATATATTTT. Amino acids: CASSLPGTGAVNSGNTIYF.